This TCR beta chain was sequenced for a study of T cell responses to AZD1222 COVID-19 vaccine. Study at large: Some second doses came at about 4 weeks and others at about 12 weeks; these were pooled.

This clone was counted once. Antigen unknown. Germline V gives CDR1 SNHLY, CDR2 FYNNEI. This CDR3 region has 15 residues. V shed 5 bases, J shed 4 bases, and the junction held 5 bases outside the gene matches. Study observations and caveats: The donor group comprised mostly white British people and more females; the analysis possibly underestimated clonal diversity. Repertoires were obtained only post-peak T cell response.

The method was immunoSEQ multiplex PCR; TCRdb's version includes in-frame clones alone and lacks a portion of them. The sample has about 140,000 clones, more than 90% seen once. Sequences were derived from peripheral blood, sampled on day 0 of AZD1222 vaccination. The clonotype originates from an adult in good health. The V gene is TRBV2, the J gene TRBJ2-3, with 11 nucleotides matching TRBD2. The CDR3 DNA sequence: TGTGCCAGCAGTCCGGGACTAGCGGCTCCAGATACGCAGTATTTT. This codes for CASSPGLAAPDTQYF. The whole variable domain, filled in from reference TRBV2 and TRBJ2-3, reads EPEVTQTPSHQVTQMGQEVILRCVPISNHLYFYWYRQILGQKVEFLVSFYNNEISEKSEIFDDQFSVERPDGSNFTLKIRSTKLEDSAMYFCASSPGLAAPDTQYFGPGTRLTVL.